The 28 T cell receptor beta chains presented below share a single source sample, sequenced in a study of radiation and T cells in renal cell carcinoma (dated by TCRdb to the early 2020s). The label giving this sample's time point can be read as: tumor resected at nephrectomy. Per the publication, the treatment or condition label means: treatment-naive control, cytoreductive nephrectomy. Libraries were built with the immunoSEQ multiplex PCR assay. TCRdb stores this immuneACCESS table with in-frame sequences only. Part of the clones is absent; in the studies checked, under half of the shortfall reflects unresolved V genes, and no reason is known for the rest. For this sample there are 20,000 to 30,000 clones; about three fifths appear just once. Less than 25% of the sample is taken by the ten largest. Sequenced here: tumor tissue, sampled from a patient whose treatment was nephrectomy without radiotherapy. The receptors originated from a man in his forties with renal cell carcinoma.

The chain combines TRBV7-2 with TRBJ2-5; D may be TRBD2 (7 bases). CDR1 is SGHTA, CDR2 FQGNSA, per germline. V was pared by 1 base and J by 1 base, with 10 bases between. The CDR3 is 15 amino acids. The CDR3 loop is CASSLGGGGQETQYF. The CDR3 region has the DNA TGTGCCAGCAGCTTAGGGGGAGGGGGCCAAGAGACCCAGTACTTC.

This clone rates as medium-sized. CDR3 amino acids: CASSLRGGGLEIEAFF. The DNA for the CDR3 is TGTGCCAGCAGCTTGCGGGGCGGGGGCTTAGAGATTGAAGCTTTCTTT. The chain uses TRBV5-8 and TRBJ1-1, with a tentative D call TRBD1 (6 bases). CDR3 length equals 16 residues. In germline, CDR1 is SGHTS, CDR2 YDEGEE. V shed 1 base and J shed 7 bases, with 20 bases lying between them.

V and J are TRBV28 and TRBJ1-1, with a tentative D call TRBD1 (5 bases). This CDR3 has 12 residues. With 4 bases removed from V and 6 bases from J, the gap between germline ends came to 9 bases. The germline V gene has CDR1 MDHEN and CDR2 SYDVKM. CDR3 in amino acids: CASSWGGAEAFF. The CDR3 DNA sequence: TGTGCCAGCAGTTGGGGGGGGGCTGAAGCTTTCTTT.

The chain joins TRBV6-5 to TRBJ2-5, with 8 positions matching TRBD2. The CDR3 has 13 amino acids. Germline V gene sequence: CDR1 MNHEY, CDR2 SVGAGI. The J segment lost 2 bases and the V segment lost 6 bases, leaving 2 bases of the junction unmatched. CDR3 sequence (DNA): TGTGCCAGCAGACCGGGGGGGCAAGAGACCCAGTACTTC. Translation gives CASRPGGQETQYF.

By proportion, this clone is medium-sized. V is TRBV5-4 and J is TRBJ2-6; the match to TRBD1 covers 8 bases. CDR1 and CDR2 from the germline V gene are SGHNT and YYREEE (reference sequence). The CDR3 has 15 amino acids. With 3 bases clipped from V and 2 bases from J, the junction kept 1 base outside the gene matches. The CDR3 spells CASSSQGAGANVLTF. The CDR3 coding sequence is TGTGCCAGCAGCTCACAGGGGGCTGGGGCCAACGTCCTGACTTTC.

CDR3: CASSLTGALGLLFF. The CDR3 DNA is TGTGCCAGCAGTTTGACAGGGGCTTTAGGGTTGCTGTTTTTT. V gene TRBV28 combines with J gene TRBJ1-4, with 8 positions matching TRBD1. The germline V gene has CDR1 MDHEN and CDR2 SYDVKM. With 3 bases clipped from V and 14 bases from J, the junction kept 11 bases outside the gene matches. The CDR3 has 14 residues.

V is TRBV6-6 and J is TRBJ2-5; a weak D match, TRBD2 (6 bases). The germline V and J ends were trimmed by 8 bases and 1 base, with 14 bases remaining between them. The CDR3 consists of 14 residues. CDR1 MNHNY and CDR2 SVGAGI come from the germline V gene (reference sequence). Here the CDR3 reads CASGPGGAQETQYF. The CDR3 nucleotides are TGTGCCAGCGGTCCGGGCGGGGCCCAAGAGACCCAGTACTTC.

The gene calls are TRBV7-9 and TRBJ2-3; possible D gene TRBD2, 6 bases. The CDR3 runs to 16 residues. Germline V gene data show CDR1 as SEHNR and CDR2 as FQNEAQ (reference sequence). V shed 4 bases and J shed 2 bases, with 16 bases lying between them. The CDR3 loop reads CASSSTEGGHTDTQYF. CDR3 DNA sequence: TGTGCCAGCAGCTCGACAGAGGGAGGCCACACAGATACGCAGTATTTT.

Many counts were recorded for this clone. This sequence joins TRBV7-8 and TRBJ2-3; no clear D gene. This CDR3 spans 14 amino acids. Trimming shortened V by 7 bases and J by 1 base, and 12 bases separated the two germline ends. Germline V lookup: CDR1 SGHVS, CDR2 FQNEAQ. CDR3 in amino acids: CASTLLAGTDTQYF. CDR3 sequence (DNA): TGTGCCAGCACCCTCCTGGCGGGCACAGATACGCAGTATTTT.

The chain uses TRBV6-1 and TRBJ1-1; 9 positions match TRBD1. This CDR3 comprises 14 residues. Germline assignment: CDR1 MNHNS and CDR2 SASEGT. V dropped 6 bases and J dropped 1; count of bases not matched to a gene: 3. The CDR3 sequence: CASSPGQGNTEAFF. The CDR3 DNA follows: TGTGCCAGCAGCCCGGGACAGGGGAACACTGAAGCTTTCTTT.

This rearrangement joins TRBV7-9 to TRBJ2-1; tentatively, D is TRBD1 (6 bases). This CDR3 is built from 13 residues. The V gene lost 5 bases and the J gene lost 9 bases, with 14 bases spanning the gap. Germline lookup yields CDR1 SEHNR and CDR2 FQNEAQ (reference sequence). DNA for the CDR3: TGTGCCAGCAGCGTACTCCAGGGGATTGAGCAGTTCTTC. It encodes CASSVLQGIEQFF.

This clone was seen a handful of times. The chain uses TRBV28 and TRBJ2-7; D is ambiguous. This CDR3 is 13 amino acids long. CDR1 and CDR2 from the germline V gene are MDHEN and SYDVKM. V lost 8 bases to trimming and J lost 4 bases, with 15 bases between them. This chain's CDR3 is CASGDFTAYEQYV. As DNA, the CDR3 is TGTGCCAGCGGAGATTTTACAGCATACGAGCAGTACGTC.

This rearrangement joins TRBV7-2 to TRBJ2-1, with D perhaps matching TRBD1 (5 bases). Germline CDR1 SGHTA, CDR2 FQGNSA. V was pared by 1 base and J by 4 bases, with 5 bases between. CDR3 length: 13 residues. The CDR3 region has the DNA TGTGCCAGCAGCTTAGGGACATACAATGAGCAGTTCTTC. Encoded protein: CASSLGTYNEQFF.

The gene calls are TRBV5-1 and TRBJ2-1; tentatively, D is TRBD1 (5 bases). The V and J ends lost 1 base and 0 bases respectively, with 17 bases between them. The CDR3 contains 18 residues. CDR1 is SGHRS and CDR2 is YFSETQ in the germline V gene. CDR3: CASSLRVMDTGSYNEQFF. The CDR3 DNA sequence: TGCGCCAGCAGCTTGAGGGTCATGGACACCGGCTCCTACAATGAGCAGTTCTTC.

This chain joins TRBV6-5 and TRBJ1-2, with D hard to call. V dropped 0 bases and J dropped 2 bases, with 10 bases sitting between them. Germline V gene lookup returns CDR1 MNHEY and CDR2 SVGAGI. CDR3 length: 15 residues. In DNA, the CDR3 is TGTGCCAGCAGTTACTCGACGGGGTTGAACTATGGCTACACCTTC. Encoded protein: CASSYSTGLNYGYTF.

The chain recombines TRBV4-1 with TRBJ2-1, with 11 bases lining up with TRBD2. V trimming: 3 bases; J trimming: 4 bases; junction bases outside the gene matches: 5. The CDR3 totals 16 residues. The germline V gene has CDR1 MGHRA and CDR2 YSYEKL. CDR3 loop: CASSQILAGAYNEQFF. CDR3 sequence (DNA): TGCGCCAGCAGCCAGATACTAGCGGGGGCTTACAATGAGCAGTTCTTC.

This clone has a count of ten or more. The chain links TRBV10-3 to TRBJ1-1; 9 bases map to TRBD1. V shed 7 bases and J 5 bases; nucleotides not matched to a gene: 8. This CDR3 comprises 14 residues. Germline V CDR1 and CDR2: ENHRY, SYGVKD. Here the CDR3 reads CAIIGTGSGTEAFF. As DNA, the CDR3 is TGTGCCATCATCGGGACAGGGTCTGGAACTGAAGCTTTCTTT.

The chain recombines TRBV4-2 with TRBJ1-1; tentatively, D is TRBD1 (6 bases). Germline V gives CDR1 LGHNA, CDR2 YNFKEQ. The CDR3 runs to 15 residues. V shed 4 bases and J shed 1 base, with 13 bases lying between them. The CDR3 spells CASSRRAGENTEAFF. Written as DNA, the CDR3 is TGTGCCAGCAGCCGACGGGCAGGGGAGAACACTGAAGCTTTCTTT.

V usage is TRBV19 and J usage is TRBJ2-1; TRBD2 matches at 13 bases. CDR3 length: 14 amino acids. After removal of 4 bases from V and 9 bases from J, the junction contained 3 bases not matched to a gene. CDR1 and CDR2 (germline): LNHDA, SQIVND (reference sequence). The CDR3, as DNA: TGTGCCAGTAGTACGGGACTAGCGGGGCTTGAGCAGTTCTTC. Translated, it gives CASSTGLAGLEQFF.

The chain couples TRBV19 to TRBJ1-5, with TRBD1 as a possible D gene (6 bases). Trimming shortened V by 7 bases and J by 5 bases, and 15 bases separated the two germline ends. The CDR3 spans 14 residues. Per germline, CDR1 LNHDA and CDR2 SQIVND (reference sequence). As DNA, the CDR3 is TGTGCCAGTAAAAGCGGGGGGCTGGATCAGCCCCAGCATTTT. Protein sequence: CASKSGGLDQPQHF.

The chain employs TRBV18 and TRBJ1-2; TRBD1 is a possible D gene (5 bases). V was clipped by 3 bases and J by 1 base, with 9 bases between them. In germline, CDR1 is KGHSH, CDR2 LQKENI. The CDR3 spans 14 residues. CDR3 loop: CASSPTDYNYGYTF. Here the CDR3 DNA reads TGTGCCAGCTCACCGACAGACTATAACTATGGCTACACCTTC.

The chain's CDR3 is CASSPLTGAASQETQYF. The CDR3 nucleotides are TGTGCCAGCTCACCCCTGACGGGGGCAGCTTCCCAAGAGACCCAGTACTTC. V is TRBV18 and J is TRBJ2-5; D tentatively fits TRBD1 or TRBD2 (6 bases each). The V gene lost 3 bases and the J gene lost 1 base, with 18 bases spanning the gap. CDR1 KGHSH and CDR2 LQKENI come from the germline V gene. The CDR3 is 17 amino acids. The variable domain in full, with the rest retrieved from reference TRBV18 and TRBJ2-5, is NAGVMQNPRHLVRRRGQEARLRCSPMKGHSHVYWYRQLPEEGLKFMVYLQKENIIDESGMPKERFSAEFPKEGPSILRIQQVVRGDSAAYFCASSPLTGAASQETQYFGPGTRLLVL.

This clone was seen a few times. In DNA form, the CDR3 reads TGTGCCAGCAGTTTAGGGGGCGGTCAGGGCAATCAGCCCCAGCATTTT. Translating it yields CASSLGGGQGNQPQHF. V and J are TRBV28 and TRBJ1-5; D possibly corresponds to TRBD1 (6 bases). V dropped 2 bases and J dropped 2 bases, with 13 bases sitting between them. Germline loops: CDR1 MDHEN, CDR2 SYDVKM. The CDR3 covers 16 residues.

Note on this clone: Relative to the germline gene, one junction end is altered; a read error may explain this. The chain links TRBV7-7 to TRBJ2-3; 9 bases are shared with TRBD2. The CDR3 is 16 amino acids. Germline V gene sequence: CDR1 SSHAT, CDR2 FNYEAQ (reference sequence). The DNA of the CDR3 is TGTGCTAGCAGCCAGGGGGTAGCGGGAGACACAGATACGCAGTATTTT. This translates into CASSQGVAGDTDTQYF. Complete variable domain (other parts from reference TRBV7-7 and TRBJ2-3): GAGVSQSPRYKVTKRGQDVTLRCDPISSHATLYWYQQALGQGPEFLTYFNYEAQPDKSGLPSDRFSAERPEGSISTLTIQRTEQRDSAMYRCASSQGVAGDTDTQYFGPGTRLTVL.

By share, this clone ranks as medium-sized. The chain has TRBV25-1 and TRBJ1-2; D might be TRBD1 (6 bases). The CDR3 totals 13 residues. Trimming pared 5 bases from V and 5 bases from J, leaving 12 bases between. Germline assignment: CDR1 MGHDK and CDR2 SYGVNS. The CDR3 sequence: CASSRGTNYGYTF. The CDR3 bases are TGTGCCAGCAGTAGGGGGACAAATTATGGCTACACCTTC.

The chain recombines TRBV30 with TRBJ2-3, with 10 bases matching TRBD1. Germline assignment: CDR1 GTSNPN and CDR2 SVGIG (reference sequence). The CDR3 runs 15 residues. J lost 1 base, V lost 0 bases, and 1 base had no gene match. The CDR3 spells CAWSVGTGGTDTQYF. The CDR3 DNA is TGTGCCTGGAGTGTAGGGACAGGGGGCACAGATACGCAGTATTTT.

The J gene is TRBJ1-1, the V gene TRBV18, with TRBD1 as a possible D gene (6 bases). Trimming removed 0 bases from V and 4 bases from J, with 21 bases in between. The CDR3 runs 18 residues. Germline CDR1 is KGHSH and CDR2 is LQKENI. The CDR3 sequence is CASSPPNSGRGGGTEAFF. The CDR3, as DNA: TGTGCCAGCTCACCACCGAATTCGGGCAGGGGAGGCGGCACTGAAGCTTTCTTT.

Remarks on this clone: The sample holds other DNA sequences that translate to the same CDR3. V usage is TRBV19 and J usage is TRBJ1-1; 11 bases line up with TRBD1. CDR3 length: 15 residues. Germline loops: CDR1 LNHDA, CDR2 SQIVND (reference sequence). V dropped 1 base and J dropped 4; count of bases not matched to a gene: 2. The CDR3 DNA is TGTGCCAGTAGTATAGGGGACAGGGGGGTCACTGAAGCTTTCTTT. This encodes CASSIGDRGVTEAFF.